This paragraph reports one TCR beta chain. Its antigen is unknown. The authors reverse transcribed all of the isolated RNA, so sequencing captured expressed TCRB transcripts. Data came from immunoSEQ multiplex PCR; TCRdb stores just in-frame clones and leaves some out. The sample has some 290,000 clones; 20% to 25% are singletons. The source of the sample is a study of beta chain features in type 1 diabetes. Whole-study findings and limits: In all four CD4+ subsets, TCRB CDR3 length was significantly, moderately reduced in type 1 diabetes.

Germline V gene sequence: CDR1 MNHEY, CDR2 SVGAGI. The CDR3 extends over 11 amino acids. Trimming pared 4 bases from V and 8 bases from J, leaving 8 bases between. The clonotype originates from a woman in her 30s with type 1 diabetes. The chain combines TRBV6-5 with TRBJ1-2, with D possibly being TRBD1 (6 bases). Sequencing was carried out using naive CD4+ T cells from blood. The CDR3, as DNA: TGTGCCAGCAGTTCAGGGGTCGGCTACACCTTC. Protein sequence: CASSSGVGYTF.